This T cell receptor beta chain appears in the sequencing data of a study of T cell changes during pregnancy in multiple sclerosis. The count of this clone is one. J lost 5 bases, V lost 0 bases, and 2 bases had no gene match. The CDR3 is 15 residues long. CDR1 is MNHEY and CDR2 is SVGAGI in the germline V gene. Sequenced by immunoSEQ multiplex PCR; TCRdb stores in-frame clones only, minus some. The sample lists 70,000 to 95,000 clones; about 93% were seen once. The sample here was peripheral blood, taken after pregnancy. V is TRBV6-5 and J is TRBJ2-5, with 11 bases fitting TRBD1. This TCR was recovered from a female donor in good health, enrolled as a control in a pregnancy study. The CDR3 DNA follows: TGTGCCAGCAGTTACTCAGGGACAGGGGGGGAGACCCAGTACTTC. Its translation is CASSYSGTGGETQYF.